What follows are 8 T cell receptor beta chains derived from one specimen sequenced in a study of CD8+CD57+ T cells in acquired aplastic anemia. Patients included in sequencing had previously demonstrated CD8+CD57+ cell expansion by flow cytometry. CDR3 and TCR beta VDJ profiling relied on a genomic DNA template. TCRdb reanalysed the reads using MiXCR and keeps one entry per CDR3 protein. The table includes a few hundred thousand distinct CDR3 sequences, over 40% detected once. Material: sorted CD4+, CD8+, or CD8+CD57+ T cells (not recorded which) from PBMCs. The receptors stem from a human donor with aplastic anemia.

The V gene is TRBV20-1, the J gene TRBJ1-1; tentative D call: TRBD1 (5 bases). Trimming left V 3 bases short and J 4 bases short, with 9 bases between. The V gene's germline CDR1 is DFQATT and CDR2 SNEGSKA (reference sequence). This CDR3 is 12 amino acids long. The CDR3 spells CSASGGTTEAFF. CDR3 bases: TGCAGTGCTAGCGGGGGAACCACTGAAGCTTTCTTT.

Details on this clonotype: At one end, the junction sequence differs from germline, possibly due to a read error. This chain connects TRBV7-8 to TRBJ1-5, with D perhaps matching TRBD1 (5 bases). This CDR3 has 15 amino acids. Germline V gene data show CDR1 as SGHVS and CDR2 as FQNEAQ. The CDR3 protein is CASSPGIVGNQPQHF. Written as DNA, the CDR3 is TGCGCCAGCAGCCCAGGGATAGTGGGCAATCAGCCCCAGCATTTT.

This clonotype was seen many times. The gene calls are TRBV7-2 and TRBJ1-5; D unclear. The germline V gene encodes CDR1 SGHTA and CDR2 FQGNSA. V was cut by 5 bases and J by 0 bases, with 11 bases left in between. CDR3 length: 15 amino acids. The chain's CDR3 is CASSRGGPSNQPQHF. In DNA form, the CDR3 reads TGTGCCAGCAGCCGAGGAGGTCCTAGCAATCAGCCCCAGCATTTT. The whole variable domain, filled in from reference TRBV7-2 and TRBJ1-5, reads GAGVSQSPSNKVTEKGKDVELRCDPISGHTALYWYRQSLGQGLEFLIYFQGNSAPDKSGLPSDRFSAERTGGSVSTLTIQRTQQEDSAVYLCASSRGGPSNQPQHFGDGTRLSIL.

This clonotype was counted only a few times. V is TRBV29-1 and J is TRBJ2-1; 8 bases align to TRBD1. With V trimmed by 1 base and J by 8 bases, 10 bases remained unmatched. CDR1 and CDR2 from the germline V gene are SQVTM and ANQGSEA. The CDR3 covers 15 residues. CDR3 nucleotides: TGCAGCGTTGAAGGTGAATTGGCAGGGGGCGATGAGCAGTTCTTC. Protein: CSVEGELAGGDEQFF.

Here the CDR3 DNA reads TGTGCCAGCAGCTTAGGTGGCGCTAACCACGAGCAGTACTTC. Its protein product is CASSLGGANHEQYF. The V call is TRBV11-2, the J call TRBJ2-7, with unresolved D. The V gene lost 1 base and the J gene lost 5 bases, with 12 bases spanning the gap. CDR1 SGHAT and CDR2 FQNNGV come from the germline V gene. The CDR3 is 14 amino acids.

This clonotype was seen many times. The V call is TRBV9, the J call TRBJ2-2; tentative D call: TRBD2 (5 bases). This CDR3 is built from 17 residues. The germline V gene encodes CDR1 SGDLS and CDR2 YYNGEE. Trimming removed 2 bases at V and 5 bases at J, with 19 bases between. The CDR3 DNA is TGTGCCAGCAGCGTGTCGCCGGGAACCTTAGGGACCGGGGAGCTGTTTTTT. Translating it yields CASSVSPGTLGTGELFF.

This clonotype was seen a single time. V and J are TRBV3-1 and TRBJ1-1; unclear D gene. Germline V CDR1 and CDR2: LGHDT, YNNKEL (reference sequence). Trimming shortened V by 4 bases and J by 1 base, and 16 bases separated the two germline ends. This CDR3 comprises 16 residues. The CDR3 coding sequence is TGTGCCAGCAGCCCCGGGATGTCTTTTTGGAACACTGAAGCTTTCTTT. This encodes CASSPGMSFWNTEAFF.

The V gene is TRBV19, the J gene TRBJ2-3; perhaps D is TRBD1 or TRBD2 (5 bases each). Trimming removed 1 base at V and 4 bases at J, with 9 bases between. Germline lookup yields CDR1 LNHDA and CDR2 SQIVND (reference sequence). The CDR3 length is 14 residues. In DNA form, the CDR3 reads TGTGCCAGTAGTATAGGGGGACCCCCAGATACGCAGTATTTT. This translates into CASSIGGPPDTQYF.